Listed below are T cell receptor beta chains from one sample, sequenced in a study of blood T cell repertoires in COVID-19. Repertoires were generated with immunoSEQ multiplex PCR, while TCRdb's copy carries only in-frame clones and drops some. This sample carries roughly 59,000 clones, around 81% of them seen once, and the ten largest clones take approximately 3.4%. The sample consisted of peripheral blood. The receptors were gathered from a woman of 80 years or more with acute or convalescent COVID-19. Both conserved end residues are part of each CDR3. The order of the fields is D gene, clone size, J gene, V gene, CDR3 DNA, CDR3 protein. The D gene is left open where the match is weak. Not all rows give a size; the values are once, few, many and, for expanded clones, a class.

D gene: .
clone size: .
J gene: TRBJ2-6
V gene: TRBV7-3
CDR3 DNA: TGTGCCAGCAGCCCCAGGGTTGGGGCCAACGTCCTGACTTTC
CDR3 protein: CASSPRVGANVLTF

D gene: .
clone size: once
J gene: TRBJ1-5
V gene: TRBV7-2
CDR3 DNA: TGTGCCAGCAGCTTACAGGGCTATAGCAATCAGCCCCAGCATTTT
CDR3 protein: CASSLQGYSNQPQHF

D gene: .
clone size: .
J gene: TRBJ2-1
V gene: TRBV5-1
CDR3 DNA: TGCGCCAGCAGCGGGGACTTGGAGCAGTTCTTC
CDR3 protein: CASSGDLEQFF

D gene: .
clone size: .
J gene: TRBJ1-1
V gene: TRBV13
CDR3 DNA: TGTGCCAGCAGCTTAGGGGCATTTACGTCGATCCACCCTGAAGCTTTCTTT
CDR3 protein: CASSLGAFTSIHPEAFF

D gene: TRBD1
clone size: few
J gene: TRBJ1-1
V gene: TRBV5-5
CDR3 DNA: TGTGCCAGCACCGTTCAGGGACAGGGGGTCACTGAAGCTTTCTTT
CDR3 protein: CASTVQGQGVTEAFF

D gene: .
clone size: .
J gene: TRBJ1-2
V gene: TRBV6-2/TRBV6-3
CDR3 DNA: TGTGCCAGCAGCCTGCCACGGGGGGCGGCCTATGGCTACACCTTC
CDR3 protein: CASSLPRGAAYGYTF

D gene: .
clone size: .
J gene: TRBJ2-7
V gene: TRBV29-1
CDR3 DNA: TGCAGCGTTGAACGCGGGACCTACGAGCAGTACTTC
CDR3 protein: CSVERGTYEQYF

D gene: TRBD1
clone size: .
J gene: TRBJ1-4
V gene: TRBV7-2
CDR3 DNA: TGTGCCAGCAGCGAAGGGACAGGGGCCGGGAATGAAAAACTGTTTTTT
CDR3 protein: CASSEGTGAGNEKLFF

D gene: TRBD2
clone size: .
J gene: TRBJ2-1
V gene: TRBV29-1
CDR3 DNA: TGCAGCGTTGAACTAGCGGGCTACAATGAGCAGTTCTTC
CDR3 protein: CSVELAGYNEQFF

D gene: .
clone size: .
J gene: TRBJ2-2
V gene: TRBV3-1/TRBV3-2
CDR3 DNA: TGTGCCAGCAGCCGATCCCCAGCGGGCATCGGAACCGGGGAGCTGTTTTTT
CDR3 protein: CASSRSPAGIGTGELFF

D gene: .
clone size: .
J gene: TRBJ1-1
V gene: TRBV7-2
CDR3 DNA: TGTGCCAGCAGCTTAGAGGGGGACGGTGAAGCTTTCTTT
CDR3 protein: CASSLEGDGEAFF

D gene: .
clone size: .
J gene: TRBJ1-5
V gene: TRBV5-6
CDR3 DNA: TGTGCCAGCAGCTTGCCCCTCGGTATTAGCAATCAGCCCCAGCATTTT
CDR3 protein: CASSLPLGISNQPQHF

D gene: .
clone size: .
J gene: TRBJ2-7
V gene: TRBV5-1
CDR3 DNA: TGCGCCAGCAGCTCTCCACTCTACTCTCAGGGCTACGAGCAGTACTTC
CDR3 protein: CASSSPLYSQGYEQYF

D gene: .
clone size: .
J gene: TRBJ2-7
V gene: TRBV10-3
CDR3 DNA: TGTGCCGTCAACGGGCAGACAGGCTACGAGCAGTACTTC
CDR3 protein: CAVNGQTGYEQYF

D gene: .
clone size: .
J gene: TRBJ1-2
V gene: TRBV7-9
CDR3 DNA: TGTGCCAGCAGCTTAGGGCCGGGAGGTGGCTACACCTTC
CDR3 protein: CASSLGPGGGYTF

D gene: TRBD1
clone size: .
J gene: TRBJ2-4
V gene: TRBV10-3
CDR3 DNA: TGTGCCATCAGGGGGGACAGGGAGGCCAAAAACATTCAGTACTTC
CDR3 protein: CAIRGDREAKNIQYF

D gene: .
clone size: .
J gene: TRBJ1-2
V gene: TRBV3-1/TRBV3-2
CDR3 DNA: TGTGCCAGCAGCCCGCCGACGCGGAGCTATGGCTACACCTTC
CDR3 protein: CASSPPTRSYGYTF

D gene: .
clone size: once
J gene: TRBJ1-1
V gene: TRBV5-1
CDR3 DNA: TGCGCCAGCAGCTTGGGCGTACGGGGATCCACTGAAGCTTTCTTT
CDR3 protein: CASSLGVRGSTEAFF

D gene: .
clone size: few
J gene: TRBJ1-1
V gene: TRBV6-4
CDR3 DNA: TGTGCCAGCAAGGAGGGGCTGGGGAACACTGAAGCTTTCTTT
CDR3 protein: CASKEGLGNTEAFF

D gene: .
clone size: .
J gene: TRBJ1-6
V gene: TRBV12-3/TRBV12-4
CDR3 DNA: TGTGCCAGCACTGTTTTAGAGGGTTCACCCCTCCACTTT
CDR3 protein: CASTVLEGSPLHF

D gene: .
clone size: few
J gene: TRBJ1-1
V gene: TRBV5-1
CDR3 DNA: TGCGCCAGCAGCTTGTTGGAGGGCGCCCCGAACACTGAAGCTTTCTTT
CDR3 protein: CASSLLEGAPNTEAFF

D gene: TRBD1
clone size: once
J gene: TRBJ1-2
V gene: TRBV6-6
CDR3 DNA: TGTGCCAGCAGTACGACAGGGGGCAATGGCTACACCTTC
CDR3 protein: CASSTTGGNGYTF

D gene: .
clone size: .
J gene: TRBJ1-5
V gene: TRBV28
CDR3 DNA: TGTGCCATCCAACCAGGGCCTGGCGGACCGATACATCAGCCCCAGCATTTT
CDR3 protein: CAIQPGPGGPIHQPQHF

D gene: .
clone size: .
J gene: TRBJ1-4
V gene: TRBV19
CDR3 DNA: TGTGCCAGTAGTATCGGAGGTCCCCTCGCAACTAATGAAAAACTGTTTTTT
CDR3 protein: CASSIGGPLATNEKLFF

D gene: .
clone size: .
J gene: TRBJ1-5
V gene: TRBV19
CDR3 DNA: TGTGCCAGTAGTATAAGGGGTGAACAGCCCCAGCATTTT
CDR3 protein: CASSIRGEQPQHF

D gene: TRBD1
clone size: .
J gene: TRBJ1-4
V gene: TRBV7-2
CDR3 DNA: TGTGCCAGCAGCTCAGGACAGGTTGCTGAAAAACTGTTTTTT
CDR3 protein: CASSSGQVAEKLFF